These 17 T cell receptor beta chains were sequenced from one sample in a study of blood T cell repertoires in COVID-19. Sequenced by immunoSEQ multiplex PCR; TCRdb stores in-frame clones only, minus some. The sample shows around 270,000 clones, over 75% of them seen only once. Material: PBMCs or T cells enriched from blood (not recorded which). Receptors originate from a woman in her twenties or thirties who had recovered from COVID-19.

The J gene is TRBJ2-3, the V gene TRBV10-3; 7 positions agree with TRBD1. CDR3 length equals 15 residues. With V trimmed by 5 bases and J by 8 bases, 13 bases remained unmatched. Germline CDR1 and CDR2: ENHRY and SYGVKD. CDR3 loop: CAISISGTERGTQYF. The CDR3 DNA reads as TGTGCCATCAGTATATCCGGGACAGAAAGGGGTACGCAGTATTTT.

This chain links TRBV5-4 with TRBJ2-7, with 8 bases that match TRBD2. Trimming cost V 0 bases and J 6 bases; bases outside gene matches: 8. The germline V gene has CDR1 SGHNT and CDR2 YYREEE (reference sequence). The CDR3 loop spans 15 amino acids. CDR3: CASSLVTAGVLEQYF. CDR3 DNA: TGTGCCAGCAGCTTGGTCACAGCGGGAGTACTCGAGCAGTACTTC.

The chain employs TRBV28 and TRBJ2-7; no definite D call. Germline V gene sequence: CDR1 MDHEN, CDR2 SYDVKM. The CDR3 loop spans 12 amino acids. The V end was cut by 7 bases, the J end by 0 bases, with 7 bases between. The DNA for the CDR3 is TGTGCCAGCATGACACTCTCCTACGAGCAGTACTTC. Translated: CASMTLSYEQYF.

V and J are TRBV9 and TRBJ2-3; TRBD2 aligns across 10 bases. J was trimmed by 3 bases and V by 5 bases; bases with no gene match: 3. Germline CDR1 is SGDLS and CDR2 is YYNGEE. The CDR3 totals 14 residues. DNA for the CDR3: TGTGCCAGCAGTACTAGCGGGACGACAGATACGCAGTATTTT. Its translation: CASSTSGTTDTQYF.

This rearrangement joins TRBV19 to TRBJ2-3; the D gene is possibly TRBD2 (6 bases). The CDR3 extends over 15 amino acids. Germline-derived CDR1 and CDR2 are LNHDA and SQIVND (reference sequence). Trimming shortened V by 3 bases and J by 0 bases, and 10 bases separated the two germline ends. The CDR3 DNA reads TGTGCCAGTAGTATGTGGCGGGAAAGCACAGATACGCAGTATTTT. Its translation: CASSMWRESTDTQYF.

The chain carries TRBV24-1 and TRBJ2-1; 13 nucleotides match TRBD2. CDR1 KGHDR and CDR2 SFDVKD come from the germline V gene. The CDR3 has 18 residues. Trimming took 9 bases from V and 0 from J; bases not matched to a gene: 10. The CDR3 coding sequence is TGTGCCACCTCCGGGACTAGCGGGACCACGAGCTCCTACAATGAGCAGTTCTTC. Translating gives CATSGTSGTTSSYNEQFF.

The chain uses TRBV21-1 and TRBJ1-2. TRBV21-1 is tagged as a pseudogene. The CDR3 sequence is 16 residues long. CDR3 in amino acids: CASSKGVKSPDYGYTF. The CDR3 bases are TGTGCCAGCAGCAAAGGAGTCAAGAGCCCGGACTATGGCTACACCTTC.

The V gene is TRBV29-1, the J gene TRBJ2-3; 7 nucleotides line up with TRBD1. Losses at the gene ends were 7 bases for V and 2 bases for J; bases not matched to a gene: 9. This CDR3 is built from 14 residues. The V gene's germline CDR1 is SQVTM and CDR2 ANQGSEA. This CDR3 reads CSGTGFPSTDTQYF. CDR3 in DNA: TGCAGCGGGACAGGCTTTCCCTCCACAGATACGCAGTATTTT.

The rearrangement joins TRBV4-2 to TRBJ2-2; D is ambiguous. This CDR3 is built from 13 residues. From germline, CDR1 is LGHNA and CDR2 YNFKEQ. Trimming took 3 bases from V and 8 from J, leaving 10 bases between them. DNA for the CDR3: TGTGCCAGCAGCCAGGGCCCAATAGGGGAGCTGTTTTTT. Amino acid sequence: CASSQGPIGELFF.

The gene calls are TRBV7-3 and TRBJ2-2; 11 bases are a match to TRBD2. Germline lookup yields CDR1 SGHTA and CDR2 FQGTGA. This CDR3 is 15 amino acids long. J gave up 6 bases and V 0 bases, and 0 bases lay outside the gene matches. CDR3 nucleotides: TGTGCCAGCAGCTTAACTAGCGGGAGGGCCGGGGAGCTGTTTTTT. Translating it yields CASSLTSGRAGELFF.

This clone was counted ten times or more. The V gene is TRBV6-4, the J gene TRBJ2-2, with a tentative D call TRBD1 (5 bases). Trimming removed 2 bases from V and 6 bases from J, with 10 bases in between. This CDR3 has 14 residues. Looked up from germline, CDR1 is MRHNA and CDR2 is SNTAGT. This CDR3 is CASSDDLGPGELFF. DNA of the CDR3: TGTGCCAGCAGTGACGATCTGGGGCCCGGGGAGCTGTTTTTT.

The chain links TRBV28 to TRBJ1-1, with D unclear. V was clipped by 7 bases and J by 1 base, with 13 bases between them. The germline gives CDR1 MDHEN, CDR2 SYDVKM. The CDR3 has 14 amino acids. The DNA of the CDR3 is TGTGCCAGCACCTCCCTCCCCAGGAACACTGAAGCTTTCTTT. The encoded protein is CASTSLPRNTEAFF.

The genes are TRBV7-3 and TRBJ1-1, with no clear D. Between the trimmed V and J ends, which lost 1 base and 5 bases, there was a span of 8 bases. The germline CDR1 and CDR2 sequences are SGHTA and FQGTGA. There are 13 residues in the CDR3. The CDR3 nucleotides read TGTGCCAGCAGCTTAAGTCGGGAGACTGAAGCTTTCTTT. It translates to CASSLSRETEAFF.

The rearrangement joins TRBV5-1 to TRBJ1-5; the D gene is possibly TRBD1 (5 bases). The CDR3 length is 14 residues. The V end lost 4 bases, the J end lost 3 bases, and 11 bases lay between the germline ends. The germline CDR1 and CDR2 sequences are SGHRS and YFSETQ. The CDR3 region is CASSATGANQPQHF. The CDR3 DNA sequence: TGCGCCAGCAGCGCTACAGGCGCCAATCAGCCCCAGCATTTT.

The V call is TRBV6-1, the J call TRBJ2-7, with TRBD2 as a possible D gene (7 bases). CDR1 MNHNS and CDR2 SASEGT come from the germline V gene. The germline V and J ends were trimmed by 2 bases and 5 bases, with 13 bases remaining between them. The CDR3 contains 14 residues. The CDR3 DNA is TGTGCCAGCAGTGAACCCGGGGGGCGGGACGAGCAGTACTTC. Residues: CASSEPGGRDEQYF.

The V call is TRBV9, the J call TRBJ1-1; tentatively, D is TRBD1 (6 bases). V lost 0 bases and J lost 3, with 9 bases in between. Germline values: CDR1 SGDLS, CDR2 YYNGEE. The CDR3 has 14 amino acids. The CDR3 region has the DNA TGTGCCAGCAGCGTAGGGAACAGGGACACTGAAGCTTTCTTT. Protein sequence: CASSVGNRDTEAFF.

With regard to this clone: The same CDR3 can be traced to other DNA sequences in this sample. This chain joins TRBV6-5 and TRBJ1-1; unclear D gene. V was cut by 0 bases and J by 1 base, with 6 bases left in between. Germline loops: CDR1 MNHEY, CDR2 SVGAGI. CDR3 length equals 14 residues. The CDR3 coding sequence is TGTGCCAGCAGTTACTCGTCCCGGAACACTGAAGCTTTCTTT. This encodes CASSYSSRNTEAFF.